A single sample gave rise to the 19 T cell receptor beta chains below, sequenced in a study of human T cells and chemical hapten exposure. TCRdb re-called the RACE reads through MiXCR, storing one row per CDR3 protein. The table lists a few hundred thousand distinct CDR3 sequences, over 6% of them singletons. Time point denoted: patch test 2, 6 weeks after DPC sensitization. Sample treatment: therapeutic diphenylcyclopropenone sensitization with weekly scalp DPC. This sample comprised whole blood, obtained in connection with sensitization to the hapten diphenylcyclopropenone (DPC). The receptors derive from a woman aged 18-30 years with alopecia areata. Some clones in this sample may be carry-over from other donors' samples.

This clonotype was seen many times. CDR3 loop: CASSGVDRDEKLFF. The DNA for the CDR3 is TGTGCCAGCAGCGGGGTCGACAGGGATGAAAAACTGTTTTTT. This chain joins TRBV5-6 and TRBJ1-4; 7 bases map to TRBD1. The length of the CDR3 is 14 residues. Trimming took 4 bases from V and 6 from J; bases not matched to a gene: 6. Germline V lookup: CDR1 SGHDT, CDR2 YYEEEE.

In this sample, this clonotype turned up a few times. The chain uses TRBV20-1 and TRBJ2-7; D is undetermined. V was cut by 2 bases and J by 3 bases, with 11 bases left in between. Germline CDR1 DFQATT, CDR2 SNEGSKA (reference sequence). The CDR3 runs to 13 residues. The chain's CDR3 is CSARLLDGYEQYF. The CDR3 DNA reads TGCAGTGCTAGATTATTGGACGGCTACGAGCAGTACTTC.

Ten or more counts support this clonotype. This chain connects TRBV24-1 to TRBJ2-7; D gene unclear. CDR1 KGHDR and CDR2 SFDVKD come from the germline V gene. The V end lost 3 bases, the J end lost 4 bases, and 18 bases lay between the germline ends. The CDR3 runs 16 residues. Here the CDR3 reads CATSDKRKEPRYEQYF. As DNA, the CDR3 is TGTGCCACCAGTGATAAGAGGAAGGAGCCCAGGTACGAGCAGTACTTC.

Worth noting for this clonotype: This may stem from a read error, because a much larger clone lies one nucleotide away. The chain is built from TRBV10-2 and TRBJ1-2, with a weak D call TRBD1 (6 bases). This CDR3 is built from 15 residues. V was cut by 6 bases and J by 0 bases, with 14 bases left in between. Per germline, CDR1 WSHSY and CDR2 SAAADI. CDR3: CASREKTGTNYGYTF. In DNA, the CDR3 is TGCGCCAGCAGAGAGAAAACAGGGACTAACTATGGCTACACCTTC.

The table lists this clonotype with a count of one. This sequence joins TRBV28 and TRBJ2-3; D unresolved. V was shortened by 5 bases and J by 2 bases, with 14 bases between the two germline ends. The CDR3 loop spans 15 amino acids. In germline, CDR1 is MDHEN, CDR2 SYDVKM. The CDR3 coding sequence is TGTGCCAGCAGTCCCCCGGGCCTCAACACAGATACGCAGTATTTT. It is translated as CASSPPGLNTDTQYF.

This clonotype was counted between two and nine times. The rearrangement links TRBV20-1 to TRBJ2-3; 8 positions match TRBD2. The CDR3 totals 13 residues. V lost 4 bases to trimming and J lost 2 bases; unmatched junction nucleotides: 2. CDR1 and CDR2 (germline): DFQATT, SNEGSKA (reference sequence). The CDR3 is CSANGGATDTQYF. As DNA, the CDR3 is TGCAGTGCTAACGGGGGGGCCACAGATACGCAGTATTTT.

This clonotype was picked up many times. The chain uses TRBV12-3 or TRBV12-4 and TRBJ2-7; 9 nucleotides agree with TRBD1. Trimming took 2 bases from V and 5 from J; bases not matched to a gene: 1. This CDR3 spans 13 amino acids. CDR3 sequence (DNA): TGTGCCAGCAGTTTACGGACAGGGGACGAGCAGTACTTC. Translating gives CASSLRTGDEQYF.

The gene calls are TRBV20-1 and TRBJ2-3, with 8 nucleotides matching TRBD2. Germline CDR1 reads DFQATT; CDR2 reads SNEGSKA (reference sequence). This CDR3 contains 15 residues. V lost 4 bases and J lost 10; bases outside the gene matches: 16. The CDR3 here is CSAITGGVSFVPQYF. The DNA of the CDR3 is TGCAGTGCTATCACCGGGGGGGTATCTTTCGTTCCGCAGTATTTT.

V is TRBV3-1 and J is TRBJ2-5; 7 nucleotides match TRBD2. Per germline, CDR1 LGHDT and CDR2 YNNKEL (reference sequence). This CDR3 is 14 amino acids long. V lost 4 bases to trimming and J lost 4 bases; unmatched junction nucleotides: 6. The CDR3 bases are TGTGCCAGCAGCCCTAGCGGTTTAGGAGAGACCCAGTACTTC. Its protein product is CASSPSGLGETQYF.

The rearrangement links TRBV9 to TRBJ1-2, with D hard to call. In germline, CDR1 is SGDLS, CDR2 YYNGEE. V shed 4 bases and J shed 2 bases, with 15 bases lying between them. CDR3 length: 15 residues. The CDR3 region is CASSSRSDGNYGYTF. The CDR3 DNA reads as TGTGCCAGCAGCTCCCGCTCCGACGGAAACTATGGCTACACCTTC.

In its sample, this clonotype was seen a few times. The chain links TRBV6-2 or TRBV6-3 to TRBJ2-5, with a possible D match to TRBD2 (6 bases). Germline V gene data show CDR1 as MNHEY and CDR2 as SVGEGT. The CDR3 runs to 16 residues. V lost 4 bases and J 5 bases, leaving 20 bases between the germline ends. CDR3 region: CASSLGRWAGRETQYF. CDR3 DNA: TGTGCCAGCAGTTTGGGCAGATGGGCGGGACGCGAGACCCAGTACTTC.

This clonotype was counted between two and nine times. This chain joins TRBV11-2 and TRBJ2-1; tentatively, D is TRBD1 (5 bases). CDR3 size: 13 residues. Germline-derived CDR1 and CDR2 are SGHAT and FQNNGV. The V end was cut by 1 base, the J end by 7 bases, with 8 bases between. In DNA form, the CDR3 reads TGTGCCAGCAGCTTAGGGGCAGGGAATGAGCAGTTCTTC. This codes for CASSLGAGNEQFF. Supplemented by reference TRBV11-2 and TRBJ2-1, the full variable domain reads EAGVAQSPRYKIIEKRQSVAFWCNPISGHATLYWYQQILGQGPKLLIQFQNNGVVDDSQLPKDRFSAERLKGVDSTLKIQPAKLEDSAVYLCASSLGAGNEQFFGPGTRLTVL.

This clonotype turned up a few times. The chain combines TRBV7-9 with TRBJ2-5; no firm D call. The V gene lost 5 bases and the J gene lost 0 bases, with 19 bases spanning the gap. This CDR3 contains 17 residues. CDR1 is SEHNR and CDR2 is FQNEAQ in the germline V gene (reference sequence). For the CDR3, the DNA is TGTGCCAGCAGCCCACTTGACCTACGCCCCTACCAAGAGACCCAGTACTTC. This sequence encodes CASSPLDLRPYQETQYF. The full variable domain, completed using reference TRBV7-9 and TRBJ2-5, is DTGVSQNPRHKITKRGQNVTFRCDPISEHNRLYWYRQTLGQGPEFLTYFQNEAQLEKSRLLSDRFSAERPKGSFSTLEIQRTEQGDSAMYLCASSPLDLRPYQETQYFGPGTRLLVL.

This clonotype was picked up a small number of times. The rearrangement uses TRBV12-3 or TRBV12-4 and TRBJ2-1; TRBD2 aligns across 9 bases. CDR3 length: 14 residues. J gave up 4 bases and V 4 bases, and 2 bases lay outside the gene matches. CDR3 sequence: CASSSTSGYNEQFF. CDR3 coding DNA: TGTGCCAGCAGTTCAACTAGCGGGTACAATGAGCAGTTCTTC.

This clonotype was seen repeatedly, ten times or more. V is TRBV13 and J is TRBJ1-4, with unresolved D. The CDR3 runs 11 residues. The germline V and J ends were trimmed by 5 bases and 10 bases, with 8 bases remaining between them. Per germline, CDR1 PRHDT and CDR2 FYEKMQ (reference sequence). CDR3 DNA sequence: TGTGCCAGCAGCGGTAGTGGAAAACTGTTTTTT. This sequence encodes CASSGSGKLFF. Full variable domain (outside the CDR3, taken from reference TRBV13 and TRBJ1-4): AAGVIQSPRHLIKEKRETATLKCYPIPRHDTVYWYQQGPGQDPQFLISFYEKMQSDKGSIPDRFSAQQFSDYHSELNMSSLELGDSALYFCASSGSGKLFFGSGTQLSVL.

This clonotype was observed a handful of times. The V gene is TRBV29-1, the J gene TRBJ2-7; TRBD2 aligns across 7 bases. V gave up 4 bases and J gave up 7 bases; unmatched junction bases: 10. The V gene's germline CDR1 is SQVTM and CDR2 ANQGSEA. The CDR3 extends over 13 amino acids. For the CDR3, the DNA is TGCAGCGTTGTGGATCAGGCGGGAGAGGAGCAGTACTTC. It codes for CSVVDQAGEEQYF.

This clonotype has just a few counts. CDR3 amino acids: CASSRLGTAGANVLTF. As DNA, the CDR3 is TGTGCCAGCAGTCGGCTAGGGACGGCCGGGGCCAACGTCCTGACTTTC. V usage is TRBV6-5 and J usage is TRBJ2-6; D possibly matches TRBD1 or TRBD2 (5 bases each). The V end was cut by 5 bases, the J end by 4 bases, with 15 bases between. The CDR3 contains 16 residues. Per the germline V gene, CDR1 is MNHEY and CDR2 is SVGAGI.

This clonotype appeared a few times. The V call is TRBV6-1, the J call TRBJ1-2; perhaps TRBD1 as D (5 bases). This CDR3 spans 17 amino acids. The V end lost 2 bases, the J end lost 2 bases, and 18 bases lay between the germline ends. Germline CDR1 reads MNHNS; CDR2 reads SASEGT. As DNA, the CDR3 is TGTGCCAGCAGTGAATTACCCGAGACAGCGAGCAACTATGGCTACACCTTC. This encodes CASSELPETASNYGYTF.

This clonotype was seen more than once but under ten times. The rearrangement joins TRBV2 to TRBJ1-2; D ambiguous. The CDR3 has 14 residues. With 4 bases removed from V and 4 bases from J, the gap between germline ends came to 13 bases. Germline CDR1 reads SNHLY; CDR2 reads FYNNEI. The DNA for the CDR3 is TGTGCCAGCAGTGGGCCCGAGGCGGCCTATGGCTACACCTTC. Translated, it gives CASSGPEAAYGYTF.